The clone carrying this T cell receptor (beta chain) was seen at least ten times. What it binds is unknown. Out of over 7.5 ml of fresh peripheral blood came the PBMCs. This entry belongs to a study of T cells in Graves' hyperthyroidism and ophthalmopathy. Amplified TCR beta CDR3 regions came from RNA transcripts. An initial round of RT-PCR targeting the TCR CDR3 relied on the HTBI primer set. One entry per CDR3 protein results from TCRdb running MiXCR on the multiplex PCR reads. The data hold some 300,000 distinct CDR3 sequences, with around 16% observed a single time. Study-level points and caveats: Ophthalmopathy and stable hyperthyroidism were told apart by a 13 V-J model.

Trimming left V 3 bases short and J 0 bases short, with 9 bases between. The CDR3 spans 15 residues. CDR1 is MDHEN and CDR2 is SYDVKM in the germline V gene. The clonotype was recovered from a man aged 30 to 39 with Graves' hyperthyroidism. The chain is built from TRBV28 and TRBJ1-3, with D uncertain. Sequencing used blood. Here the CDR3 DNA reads TGTGCCAGCAGTTTGAGCGGCGGCTCTGGAAACACCATATATTTT. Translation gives CASSLSGGSGNTIYF.